The present entry profiles one TCR beta chain with its context. Its matching antigen is unknown. This sample is drawn from a study of CXCR3-negative and CXCR3-positive naive CD8 T cells. Germline V gene sequence: CDR1 SQVTM, CDR2 ANQGSEA. This CDR3 region has 15 residues. Whole-study findings and limits: Greater hydrophobicity was found in TRB CDR3s of CXCR3-positive naive cells than of CXCR3-negative naive cells. TCR strength was inferred from TRB CDR3 properties, while surface CD5 was comparable between naive subsets. Naive cells, whether CXCR3-negative or CXCR3-positive, had similar TRBV-TRBJ usage, while memory cells differed.

The method, 5' RACE with UMI labels, was used to prepare the TRB cDNA libraries. TCRdb reprocessed the 5' RACE reads and reports one entry per CDR3 protein, with no DNA. This sample's table reports 50,000 to 65,000 distinct CDR3 sequences. Sequencing was performed on naive CXCR3- CD8+ T cells from blood. The subset here: CD45RO-CCR7+CD27+CD95- naive CD8+ T cells lacking CXCR3 (TNR3-). The TCR was taken from a human donor in good health. Some clones in this sample may be carry-over from other donors' samples. The chain is built from TRBV29-1 and TRBJ2-1; absent DNA, TCRdb's TRBD2 call cannot be checked. CDR3 region: CSVEGEESSYNEQFF.